This T cell receptor (beta chain) emerged from a study of CD8 T cells in Susac syndrome. Sequencing of TCR beta covered CD8+ and CD4+ T cells obtained from blood. TEMRA cells were FACS-enriched and CD8+ and CD4+ T cells negatively isolated. An amount of RNA that ranged from about 0.45 to 1 ug was reverse transcribed with random hexamers. TCRdb independently ran MiXCR on the immunoSEQ multiplex PCR reads; one entry per CDR3 protein. The sample has around 26,000 distinct CDR3 sequences, less than 95% seen once. Sequencing was done on a sample of CD8+ T cells from PBMCs. The sequence was collected from a human donor in good health.

The CDR3 protein is CASSPEFGPRETQYF. The CDR3 coding sequence is TGTGCCAGCAGCCCAGAATTTGGACCGCGAGAGACCCAGTACTTC. This sequence joins TRBV9 and TRBJ2-5, with D unclear. The V gene lost 4 bases and the J gene lost 4 bases, with 17 bases spanning the gap. The CDR3 totals 15 residues. CDR1 is SGDLS, CDR2 YYNGEE, per germline.